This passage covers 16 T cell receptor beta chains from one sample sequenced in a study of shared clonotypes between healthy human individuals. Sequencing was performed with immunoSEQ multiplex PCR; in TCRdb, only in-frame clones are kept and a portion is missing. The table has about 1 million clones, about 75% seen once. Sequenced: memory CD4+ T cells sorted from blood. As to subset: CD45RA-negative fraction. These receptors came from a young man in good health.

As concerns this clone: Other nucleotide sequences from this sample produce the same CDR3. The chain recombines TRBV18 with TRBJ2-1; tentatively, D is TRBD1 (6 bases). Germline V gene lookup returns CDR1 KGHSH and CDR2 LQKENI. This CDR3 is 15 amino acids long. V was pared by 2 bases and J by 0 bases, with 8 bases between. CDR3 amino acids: CASSPGQSSYNEQFF. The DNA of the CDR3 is TGTGCCAGCTCACCAGGACAGAGCTCCTACAATGAGCAGTTCTTC. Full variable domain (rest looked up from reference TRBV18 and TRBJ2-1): NAGVMQNPRHLVRRRGQEARLRCSPMKGHSHVYWYRQLPEEGLKFMVYLQKENIIDESGMPKERFSAEFPKEGPSILRIQQVVRGDSAAYFCASSPGQSSYNEQFFGPGTRLTVL.

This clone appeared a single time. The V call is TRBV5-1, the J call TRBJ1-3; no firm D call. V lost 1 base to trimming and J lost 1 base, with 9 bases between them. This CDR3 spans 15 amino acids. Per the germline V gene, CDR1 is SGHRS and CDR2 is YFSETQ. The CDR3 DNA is TGCGCCAGCAGCTTGTACAGCGAGTCTGGAAACACCATATATTTT. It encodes CASSLYSESGNTIYF.

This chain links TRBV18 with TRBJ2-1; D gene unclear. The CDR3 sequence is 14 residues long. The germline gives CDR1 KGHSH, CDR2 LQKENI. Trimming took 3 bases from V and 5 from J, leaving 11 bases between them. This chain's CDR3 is CASSPFFEDNEQFF. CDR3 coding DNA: TGTGCCAGCTCACCGTTCTTCGAAGACAATGAGCAGTTCTTC.

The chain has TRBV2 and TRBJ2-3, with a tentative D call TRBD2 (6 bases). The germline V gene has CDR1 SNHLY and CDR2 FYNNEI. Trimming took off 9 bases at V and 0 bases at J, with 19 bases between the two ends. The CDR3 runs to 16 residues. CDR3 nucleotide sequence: TGTGCCAGTTACCCCCGGAGCGGGTTAAGCACAGATACGCAGTATTTT. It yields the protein CASYPRSGLSTDTQYF. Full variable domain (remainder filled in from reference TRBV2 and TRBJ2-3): EPEVTQTPSHQVTQMGQEVILRCVPISNHLYFYWYRQILGQKVEFLVSFYNNEISEKSEIFDDQFSVERPDGSNFTLKIRSTKLEDSAMYFCASYPRSGLSTDTQYFGPGTRLTVL.

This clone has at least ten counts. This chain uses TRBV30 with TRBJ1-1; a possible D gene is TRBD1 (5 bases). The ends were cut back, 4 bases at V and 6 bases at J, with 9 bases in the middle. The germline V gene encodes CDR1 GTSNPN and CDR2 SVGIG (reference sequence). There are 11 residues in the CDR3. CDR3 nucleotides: TGTGCCTGGACAGGGTTCGCTGAAGCTTTCTTT. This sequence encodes CAWTGFAEAFF.

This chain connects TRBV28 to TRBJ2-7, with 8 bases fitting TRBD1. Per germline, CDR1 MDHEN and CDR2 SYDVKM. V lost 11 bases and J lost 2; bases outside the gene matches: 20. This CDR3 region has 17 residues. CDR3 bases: TGTGCCTCCAACCGGGACAGGATTATAAACCGTGCCTACGAGCAGTACTTC. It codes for CASNRDRIINRAYEQYF.

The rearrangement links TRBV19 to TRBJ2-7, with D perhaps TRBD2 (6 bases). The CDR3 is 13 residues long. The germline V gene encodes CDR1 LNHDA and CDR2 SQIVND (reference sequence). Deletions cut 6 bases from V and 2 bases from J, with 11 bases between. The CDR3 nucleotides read TGTGCCAGTAGCAATAGCGGAACCTACGAGCAGTACTTC. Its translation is CASSNSGTYEQYF. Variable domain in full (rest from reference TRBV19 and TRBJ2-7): DGGITQSPKYLFRKEGQNVTLSCEQNLNHDAMYWYRQDPGQGLRLIYYSQIVNDFQKGDIAEGYSVSREKKESFPLTVTSAQKNPTAFYLCASSNSGTYEQYFGPGTRLTVT.

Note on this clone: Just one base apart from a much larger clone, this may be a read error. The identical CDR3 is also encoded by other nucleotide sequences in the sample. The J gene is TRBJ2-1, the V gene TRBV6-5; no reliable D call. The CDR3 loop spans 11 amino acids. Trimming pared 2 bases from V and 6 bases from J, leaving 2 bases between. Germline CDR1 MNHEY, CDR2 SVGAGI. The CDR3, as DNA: TGTGCCAGCAGTTACCTCAATGAGCAGTTCTTC. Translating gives CASSYLNEQFF.

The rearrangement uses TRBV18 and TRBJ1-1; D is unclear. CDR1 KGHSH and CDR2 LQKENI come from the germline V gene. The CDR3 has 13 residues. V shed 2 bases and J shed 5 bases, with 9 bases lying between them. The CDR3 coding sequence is TGTGCCAGCTCACCAATCCGGGAAACTGAAGCTTTCTTT. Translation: CASSPIRETEAFF.

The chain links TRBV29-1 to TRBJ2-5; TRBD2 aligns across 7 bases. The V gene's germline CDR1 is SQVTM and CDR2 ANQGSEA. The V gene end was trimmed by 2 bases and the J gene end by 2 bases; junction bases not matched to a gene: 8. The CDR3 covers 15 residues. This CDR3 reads CSVEKSGESQETQYF. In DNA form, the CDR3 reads TGCAGCGTTGAAAAAAGCGGGGAGTCACAAGAGACCCAGTACTTC.

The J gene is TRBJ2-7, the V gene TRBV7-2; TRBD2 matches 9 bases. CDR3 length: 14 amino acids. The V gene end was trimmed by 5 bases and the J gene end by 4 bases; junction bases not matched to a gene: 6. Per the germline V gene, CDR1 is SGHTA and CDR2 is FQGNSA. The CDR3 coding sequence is TGTGCCAGCAGCACCGGACTAGCGAGTTACGAGCAGTACTTC. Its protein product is CASSTGLASYEQYF.

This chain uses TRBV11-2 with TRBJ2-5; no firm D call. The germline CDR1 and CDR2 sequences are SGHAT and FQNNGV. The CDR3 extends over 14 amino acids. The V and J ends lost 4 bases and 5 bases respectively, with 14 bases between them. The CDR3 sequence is CASSSTQSRETQYF. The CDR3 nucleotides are TGTGCCAGCAGCTCGACCCAGAGTCGCGAGACCCAGTACTTC.

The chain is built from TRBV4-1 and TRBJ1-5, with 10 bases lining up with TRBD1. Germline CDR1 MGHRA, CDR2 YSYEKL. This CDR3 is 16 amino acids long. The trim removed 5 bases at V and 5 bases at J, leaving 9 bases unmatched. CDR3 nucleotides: TGCGCCAGCAGCTTGTTCCGGGGGACAGGGGATCAGCCCCAGCATTTT. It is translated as CASSLFRGTGDQPQHF.

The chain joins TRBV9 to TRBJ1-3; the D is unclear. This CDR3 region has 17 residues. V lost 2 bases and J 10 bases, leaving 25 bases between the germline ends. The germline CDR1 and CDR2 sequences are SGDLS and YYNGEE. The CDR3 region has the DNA TGTGCCAGCAGCGTGAGTGCCTTGACTACCCGGAGGGAGACCATATATTTT. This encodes CASSVSALTTRRETIYF.

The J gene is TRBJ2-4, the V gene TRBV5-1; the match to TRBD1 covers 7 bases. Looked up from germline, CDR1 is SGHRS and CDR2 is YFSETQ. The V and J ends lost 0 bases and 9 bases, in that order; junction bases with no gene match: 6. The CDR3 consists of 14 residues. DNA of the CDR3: TGCGCCAGCAGCTTGGAGGGGGCAGCGGCCATTCAGTACTTC. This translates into CASSLEGAAAIQYF.

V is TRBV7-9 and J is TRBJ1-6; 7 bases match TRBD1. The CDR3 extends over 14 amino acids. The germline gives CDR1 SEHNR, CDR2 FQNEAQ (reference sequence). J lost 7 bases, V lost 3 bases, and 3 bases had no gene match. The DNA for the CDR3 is TGTGCCAGCAGCTTGACAGGGTTGAATTCACCCCTCCACTTT. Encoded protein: CASSLTGLNSPLHF. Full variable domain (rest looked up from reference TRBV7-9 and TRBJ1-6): DTGVSQNPRHKITKRGQNVTFRCDPISEHNRLYWYRQTLGQGPEFLTYFQNEAQLEKSRLLSDRFSAERPKGSFSTLEIQRTEQGDSAMYLCASSLTGLNSPLHFGNGTRLTVT.